This TCR beta chain comes out of a study of T cells in Graves' hyperthyroidism and ophthalmopathy. This clonotype has a count of ten or more. Amplified TCR beta CDR3 regions derived from RNA transcripts. Researchers ran a first-round RT-PCR on the TCR CDR3 using the HTBI primer set. Via MiXCR, TCRdb re-called the multiplex PCR reads, giving one row per CDR3 protein. This table has some 340,000 distinct CDR3 sequences, roughly an eighth appearing once. CDR3 length: 15 residues. The junction had 7 bases not matched to a gene; V was cut back by 8 bases and J by 0 bases. CDR1 is SNHLY and CDR2 is FYNNEI in the germline V gene.

Sequencing was performed on blood. This clonotype was obtained from a woman aged 40 to 49 with Graves' ophthalmopathy. The chain couples TRBV2 to TRBJ1-1; 9 nucleotides line up with TRBD1. This CDR3 is CASRDRVGMNTEAFF. CDR3 DNA sequence: TGTGCCAGCCGGGACAGGGTCGGGATGAACACTGAAGCTTTCTTT.